The clone carrying this T cell receptor beta chain was counted once. The data derive from a study of cytomegalovirus exposure and HLA in healthy donors. V trimming: 2 bases; J trimming: 9 bases; junction bases outside the gene matches: 8. CDR1 and CDR2 from the germline V gene are SGHTA and FQGTGA. The CDR3 sequence is 15 residues long. Vbeta (60) and Jbeta (13) primers were used in the PCR. Generated by immunoSEQ multiplex PCR, the TCRdb table keeps only in-frame clones and is missing some. This sample has about 160,000 clones, with roughly 80% found just once. Material: PBMCs. This sequence was found in a woman aged 35 to 49 in good health and CMV-seronegative. The J gene is TRBJ2-1, the V gene TRBV7-3; TRBD2 matches 9 bases. The CDR3 protein is CASSLRSGGIGEQFF. The CDR3 DNA reads as TGTGCCAGCAGCTTACGGAGCGGGGGGATAGGTGAGCAGTTCTTC. Variable domain in full (rest from reference TRBV7-3 and TRBJ2-1): GAGVSQTPSNKVTEKGKYVELRCDPISGHTALYWYRQSLGQGPEFLIYFQGTGAADDSGLPNDRFFAVRPEGSVSTLKIQRTERGDSAVYLCASSLRSGGIGEQFFGPGTRLTVL.